These T cell receptor beta chains were read from a single sample in a study of spatial heterogeneity in lung cancer. Via MiXCR, TCRdb re-called the 5' RACE reads, giving one row per CDR3 protein. The table has around 110,000 distinct CDR3 sequences, 9% to 15% seen once. The source material was PBMCs, sampled at follow-up. The receptors here all came from a male donor with early-stage non-small cell lung cancer. The CDR3 runs from the conserved cysteine through the conserved F or W. A D gene is named only where the DNA matches it firmly. The listing skips clone size in some rows; elsewhere it reads once, few, many or a size class.

>TRBJ2-1|TRBD2|-|TRBV11-3
TGTGCCAGCAGCGCCGGGACTAGCGCCAATGAGCAGTTCTTC
CASSAGTSANEQFF
>TRBJ1-1|TRBD1|many|TRBV6-5
TGTGCCAGCAGTCCAGGGGGCTCGGGCGCTGAAGCTTTCTTT
CASSPGGSGAEAFF
>TRBJ1-3|TRBD1|-|TRBV20-1
TGCAGCGCGTCGAGGATGTTGGGACAGGGAGCCTCTGGAAACACCATATATTTT
CSASRMLGQGASGNTIYF
>TRBJ2-7|TRBD1|many|TRBV5-1
TGCGCCAGCAGCTTGCGGACAGGGGGCGCCGAGCAGTACTTC
CASSLRTGGAEQYF
>TRBJ1-1|-|-|TRBV6-4
TGTGCCAGCAGAAGAGACGGGAACACTGAAGCTTTCTTT
CASRRDGNTEAFF
>TRBJ2-7|-|many|TRBV7-2
TGTGCCAGCAGCTTGTTCGAGGGGAGCTCCTACGAGCAGTACTTC
CASSLFEGSSYEQYF
>TRBJ1-1|-|few|TRBV28
TGTGCCAGCAGCTTGGGGGTATGGACTGAAGCTTTCTTT
CASSLGVWTEAFF
>TRBJ2-3|-|many|TRBV29-1
TGCAGCGTTGACCCGGGCACAGATACGCAGTATTTT
CSVDPGTDTQYF
>TRBJ1-1|TRBD1|-|TRBV7-3
TGTGCCAGCAGCTTAGTGTGGCTCGGGACAGGGACCACTGAAGCTTTCTTT
CASSLVWLGTGTTEAFF
>TRBJ1-2|-|few|TRBV12-5
TGTGCTAGTGTCCTAAACAGGGAAGGCTACACCTTC
CASVLNREGYTF
>TRBJ2-3|-|few|TRBV10-3
TGTGCCATCAGCTCTGAAGGGGCTGGAGATACGCAGTATTTT
CAISSEGAGDTQYF
>TRBJ2-3|-|few|TRBV10-3
TGTGCCACCAGGGCTGGGGCAGATACGCAGTATTTT
CATRAGADTQYF
>TRBJ2-3|-|few|TRBV24-1
TGTGCCACCAGTCAGGGGGGCCTCGGCACAGATACGCAGTATTTT
CATSQGGLGTDTQYF
>TRBJ1-6|TRBD1|many|TRBV9
TGTGCCAGCAGCGTCGGACAGGAACGTTCACCCCTCCACTTT
CASSVGQERSPLHF
>TRBJ2-7|TRBD2|-|TRBV7-9
TGTGCCAGCAGCTTGACTAGCGGGGATCCCTACGAGCAGTACTTC
CASSLTSGDPYEQYF
>TRBJ2-1|TRBD2|many|TRBV9
TGTGCCAGCAGCGTAGAGGGTCTAGCGGTTACCTACAATGAGCAGTTCTTC
CASSVEGLAVTYNEQFF
>TRBJ1-3|-|few|TRBV6-6
TGTGCCAGCAGCCCGAGGCGCGCCAACTCTGGAAACACCATATATTTT
CASSPRRANSGNTIYF
>TRBJ2-6|-|many|TRBV15
TGTGCCACCAGCAGAGATTATGGCAGAGTAATCTCTGGGGCCAACGTCCTGACTTTC
CATSRDYGRVISGANVLTF
>TRBJ1-1|-|-|TRBV18
TGTGCCAGCTCACCCCAGGGCATGAACACTGAAGCTTTCTTT
CASSPQGMNTEAFF
>TRBJ2-2|-|-|TRBV2
TGTGCCACACTCTCGGGACCGATCAACACCGGGGAGCTGTTTTTT
CATLSGPINTGELFF
>TRBJ2-5|TRBD1|few|TRBV20-1
TGCAGTGCTCGGGGACAGGGAGGGCGAGAGACCCAGTACTTC
CSARGQGGRETQYF
>TRBJ1-1|-|many|TRBV6-5
TGTGCCAGCAGTTACCGACAGGAAGCTTTCTTT
CASSYRQEAFF
>TRBJ2-7|-|many|TRBV28
TGTGCCAGCAGCCTCAGGGTTCCGTACGAGCAGTACTTC
CASSLRVPYEQYF
>TRBJ1-2|-|-|TRBV4-1
TGCGCCAGCAGCCAAGATCGAGGGTTCTTTCTCTATGGCTACACCTTC
CASSQDRGFFLYGYTF
>TRBJ2-6|-|-|TRBV5-1
TGCGCCAGCAGCTCCACCTTGAGCTCTGGGGCCAACGTCCTGACTTTC
CASSSTLSSGANVLTF
>TRBJ1-1|-|-|TRBV24-1
TGTGCCACCAGTGATAGCCGGGACGGGAACACTGAAGCTTTCTTT
CATSDSRDGNTEAFF
>TRBJ2-3|-|-|TRBV29-1
TGCAGCATCCGGGACTCCGGAGCCCCATCCGCTAGCACAGATACGCAGTATTTT
CSIRDSGAPSASTDTQYF
>TRBJ1-5|-|few|TRBV20-1
TGCAGTGCTAGAGATCGATCCTTCAATCAGCCCCAGCATTTT
CSARDRSFNQPQHF
>TRBJ1-1|-|-|TRBV12-3/TRBV12-4
TGTGCCAGCAGTTTAGAGCCCCATGAAGCTTTCTTT
CASSLEPHEAFF
>TRBJ2-4|-|few|TRBV11-3
TGTGCCAGCAGAAGAGGGGGTTCAAACATTCAGTACTTC
CASRRGGSNIQYF
>TRBJ1-5|-|-|TRBV7-2
TGTGCCAGCAGCCATGGGACGCTTAGCAATCAGCCCCAGCATTTT
CASSHGTLSNQPQHF
>TRBJ1-6|-|many|TRBV10-1
TGCGCCAGCAGTGCCGGGAGCTCCTATAATTCACCCCTCCACTTT
CASSAGSSYNSPLHF
>TRBJ2-2|TRBD2|-|TRBV28
TGTGCCAGCAATCCGGGGGGAGTGTACACCGGGGAGCTGTTTTTT
CASNPGGVYTGELFF
>TRBJ1-5|TRBD1|few|TRBV28
TGTGCCAGCAGGTCGGTGGGACAGGGAAGCAATCAGCCCCAGCATTTT
CASRSVGQGSNQPQHF
>TRBJ1-6|-|-|TRBV5-1
TGCGCCAGCAGCGACGGGAGCTCCTATAATTCACCCCTCCACTTT
CASSDGSSYNSPLHF
>TRBJ2-3|-|-|TRBV27
TGTGCCAGCCGTACCGGGTACCCAGCCACAGATACGCAGTATTTT
CASRTGYPATDTQYF
>TRBJ2-5|-|many|TRBV20-1
TGCAGTGCTAGTGGAGGGACTCGGACCCAGTACTTC
CSASGGTRTQYF
>TRBJ2-3|TRBD1|few|TRBV7-7
TGTGCTAGCAGCTTATCGACAGGGGGTTTCACAGATACGCAGTATTTT
CASSLSTGGFTDTQYF
>TRBJ2-4|-|few|TRBV6-2/TRBV6-3
TGTGCCACGATTCAAGGGGGTGCCAAAAACATTCAGTACTTC
CATIQGGAKNIQYF
>TRBJ1-2|-|few|TRBV24-1
TGTGCCACCAGTGACTTGGGACGGAGTTATGGCTACACCTTC
CATSDLGRSYGYTF
>TRBJ1-6|-|-|TRBV12-3/TRBV12-4
TGTGCCAGCACCCAGACAGAGGGGCATTCACCCCTCCACTTT
CASTQTEGHSPLHF
>TRBJ1-4|TRBD1|-|TRBV29-1
TGCAGCGTTGAACGTTGGGACAGAGAAGGGGAAAAACTGTTTTTT
CSVERWDREGEKLFF
>TRBJ2-1|-|-|TRBV20-1
TGCAGTGCTACGGACAACCTGGGGGGTGAGCAGTTCTTC
CSATDNLGGEQFF
>TRBJ2-7|-|-|TRBV5-6
TGTGCCAGCAGCTTCGTAGAAGCGGTAGAGCAGTACTTC
CASSFVEAVEQYF
>TRBJ1-4|-|many|TRBV19
TGTGCCAGTAGTATATTGAGGGGAGAACTGTTTTTT
CASSILRGELFF
>TRBJ2-2|TRBD1|many|TRBV11-2
TGTGCCAGCAGCTTAGGGGACAGAAAGAAAAAGTACACCGGGGAGCTGTTTTTT
CASSLGDRKKKYTGELFF
>TRBJ2-5|-|-|TRBV10-3
TGTGCCATCAGTGAGTCTAACGAAAACAAAGAGACCCAGTACTTC
CAISESNENKETQYF
>TRBJ2-2|-|few|TRBV5-4
TGTGCCAGCAGCTTGGAAATAGGACAAAACACCGGGGAGCTGTTTTTT
CASSLEIGQNTGELFF
>TRBJ1-5|-|few|TRBV6-4
TGTGCCAGCAGTGTTGAGAGTAATCAGCCCCAGCATTTT
CASSVESNQPQHF